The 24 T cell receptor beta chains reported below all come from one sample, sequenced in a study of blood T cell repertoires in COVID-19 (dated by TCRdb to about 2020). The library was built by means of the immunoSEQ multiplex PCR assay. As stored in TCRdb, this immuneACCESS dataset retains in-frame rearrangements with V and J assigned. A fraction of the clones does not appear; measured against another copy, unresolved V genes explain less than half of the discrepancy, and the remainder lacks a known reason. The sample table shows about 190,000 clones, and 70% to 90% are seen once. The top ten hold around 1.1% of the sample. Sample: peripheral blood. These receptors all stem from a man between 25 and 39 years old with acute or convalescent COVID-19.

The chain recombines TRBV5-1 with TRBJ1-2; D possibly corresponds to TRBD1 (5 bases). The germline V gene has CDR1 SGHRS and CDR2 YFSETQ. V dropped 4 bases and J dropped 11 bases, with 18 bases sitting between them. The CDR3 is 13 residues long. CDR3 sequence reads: CASSVKEGRRYTF. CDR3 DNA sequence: TGCGCCAGCAGCGTCAAGGAGGGGCGTAGGTACACCTTC.

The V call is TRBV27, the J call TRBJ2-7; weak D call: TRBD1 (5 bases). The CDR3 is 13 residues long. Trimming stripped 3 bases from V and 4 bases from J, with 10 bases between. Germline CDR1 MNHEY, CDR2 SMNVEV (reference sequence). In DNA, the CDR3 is TGTGCCAGCAGTTTTCAGGGTTCATACGAGCAGTACTTC. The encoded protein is CASSFQGSYEQYF.

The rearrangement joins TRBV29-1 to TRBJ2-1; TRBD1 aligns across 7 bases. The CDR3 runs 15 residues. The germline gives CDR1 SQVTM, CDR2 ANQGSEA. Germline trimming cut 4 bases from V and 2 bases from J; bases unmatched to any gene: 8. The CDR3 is CSVAQYRGPYNEQFF. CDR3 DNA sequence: TGCAGCGTTGCTCAGTACAGGGGACCCTACAATGAGCAGTTCTTC.

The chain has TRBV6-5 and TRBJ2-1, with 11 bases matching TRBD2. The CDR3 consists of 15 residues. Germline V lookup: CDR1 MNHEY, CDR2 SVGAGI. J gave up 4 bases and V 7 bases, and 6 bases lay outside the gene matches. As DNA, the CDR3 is TGTGCCAGCAAGGTAGCGGGAGGGCCGTACAATGAGCAGTTCTTC. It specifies CASKVAGGPYNEQFF.

The chain's CDR3 is CASRRTGGTYNEQFF. CDR3 nucleotide sequence: TGTGCCAGCAGGCGTACAGGGGGGACCTACAATGAGCAGTTCTTC. The chain employs TRBV6-5 and TRBJ2-1, with 8 bases lining up with TRBD1. Germline assignment: CDR1 MNHEY and CDR2 SVGAGI. CDR3 length: 15 residues. J lost 2 bases, V lost 6 bases, and 6 bases had no gene match.

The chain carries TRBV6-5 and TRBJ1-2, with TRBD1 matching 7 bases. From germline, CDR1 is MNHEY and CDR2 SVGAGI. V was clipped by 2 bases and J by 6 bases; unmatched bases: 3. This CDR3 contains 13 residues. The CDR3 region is CASSYGQGDGYTF. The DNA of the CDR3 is TGTGCCAGCAGTTACGGGCAGGGGGATGGCTACACCTTC.

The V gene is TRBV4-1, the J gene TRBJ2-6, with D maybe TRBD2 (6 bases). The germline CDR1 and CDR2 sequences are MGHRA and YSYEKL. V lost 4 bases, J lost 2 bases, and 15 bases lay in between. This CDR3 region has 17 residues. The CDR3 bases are TGCGCCAGCAGCCGGGGGGTCTTCGGCCCTGGGGCCAACGTCCTGACTTTC. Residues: CASSRGVFGPGANVLTF.

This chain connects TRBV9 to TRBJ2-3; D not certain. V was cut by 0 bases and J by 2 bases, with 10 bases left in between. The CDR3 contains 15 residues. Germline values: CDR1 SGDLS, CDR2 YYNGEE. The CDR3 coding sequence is TGTGCCAGCAGCGTAGAAAAGCGCCTCACAGATACGCAGTATTTT. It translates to CASSVEKRLTDTQYF.

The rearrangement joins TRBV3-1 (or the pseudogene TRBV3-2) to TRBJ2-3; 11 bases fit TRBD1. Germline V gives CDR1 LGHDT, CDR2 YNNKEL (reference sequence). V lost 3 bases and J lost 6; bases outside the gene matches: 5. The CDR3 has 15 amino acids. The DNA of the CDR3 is TGTGCCAGCAGCCATACTGGGACAGGGGGGGATACGCAGTATTTT. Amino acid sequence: CASSHTGTGGDTQYF.

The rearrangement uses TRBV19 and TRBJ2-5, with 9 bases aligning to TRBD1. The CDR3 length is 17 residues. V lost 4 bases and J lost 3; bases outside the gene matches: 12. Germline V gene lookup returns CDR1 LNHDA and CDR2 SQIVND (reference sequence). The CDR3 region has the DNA TGTGCCAGTAGTAAAACCCACGGGACAGGGAAGAAAGAGACCCAGTACTTC. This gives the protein CASSKTHGTGKKETQYF.

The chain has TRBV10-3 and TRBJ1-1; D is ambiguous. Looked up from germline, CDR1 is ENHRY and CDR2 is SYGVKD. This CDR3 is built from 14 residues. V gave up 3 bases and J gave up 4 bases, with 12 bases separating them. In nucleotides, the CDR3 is TGTGCCATCAGTGATTGGATAGCCGCCACTGAAGCTTTCTTT. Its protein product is CAISDWIAATEAFF.

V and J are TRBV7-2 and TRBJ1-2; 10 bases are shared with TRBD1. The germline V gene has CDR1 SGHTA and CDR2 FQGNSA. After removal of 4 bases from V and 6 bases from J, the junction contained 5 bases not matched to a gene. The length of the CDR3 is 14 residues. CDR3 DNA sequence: TGTGCCAGCAGCTCCGACAGGGGGCGGAATGGCTACACCTTC. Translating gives CASSSDRGRNGYTF.

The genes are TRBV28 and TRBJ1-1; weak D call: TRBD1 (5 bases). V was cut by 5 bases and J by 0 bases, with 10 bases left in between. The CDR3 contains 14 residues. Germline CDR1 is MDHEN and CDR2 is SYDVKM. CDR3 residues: CASSSDSMNTEAFF. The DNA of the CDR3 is TGTGCCAGCAGTAGCGACAGCATGAACACTGAAGCTTTCTTT.

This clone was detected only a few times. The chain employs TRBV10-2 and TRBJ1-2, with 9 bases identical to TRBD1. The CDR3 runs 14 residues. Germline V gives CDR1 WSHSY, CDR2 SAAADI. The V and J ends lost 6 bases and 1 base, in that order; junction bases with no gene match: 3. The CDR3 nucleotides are TGCGCCAGCAGAAGGACAGGGGATAACTATGGCTACACCTTC. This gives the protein CASRRTGDNYGYTF.

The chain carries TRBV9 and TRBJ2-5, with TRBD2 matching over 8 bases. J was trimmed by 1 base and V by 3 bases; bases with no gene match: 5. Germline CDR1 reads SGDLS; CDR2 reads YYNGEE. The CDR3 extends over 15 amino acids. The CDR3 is CASSGGGGPQETQYF. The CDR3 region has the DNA TGTGCCAGCAGCGGAGGCGGGGGGCCCCAAGAGACCCAGTACTTC.

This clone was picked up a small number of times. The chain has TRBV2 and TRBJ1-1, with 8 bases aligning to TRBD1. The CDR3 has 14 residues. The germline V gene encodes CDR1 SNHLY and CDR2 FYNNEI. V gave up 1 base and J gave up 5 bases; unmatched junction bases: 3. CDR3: CASSEEDRVTEAFF. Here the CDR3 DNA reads TGTGCCAGCAGTGAAGAGGACAGGGTAACTGAAGCTTTCTTT. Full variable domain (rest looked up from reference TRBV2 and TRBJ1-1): EPEVTQTPSHQVTQMGQEVILRCVPISNHLYFYWYRQILGQKVEFLVSFYNNEISEKSEIFDDQFSVERPDGSNFTLKIRSTKLEDSAMYFCASSEEDRVTEAFFGQGTRLTVV.

This CDR3 is CASSHGVSGGSDTQYF. The CDR3 DNA follows: TGTGCCAGCAGCCACGGGGTGAGCGGGGGGTCAGATACGCAGTATTTT. This chain connects TRBV3-1 (or the pseudogene TRBV3-2) to TRBJ2-3; 9 bases are shared with TRBD2. Losses at the gene ends were 3 bases for V and 4 bases for J; bases not matched to a gene: 8. The CDR3 totals 16 residues. The germline gives CDR1 LGHDT, CDR2 YNNKEL (reference sequence).

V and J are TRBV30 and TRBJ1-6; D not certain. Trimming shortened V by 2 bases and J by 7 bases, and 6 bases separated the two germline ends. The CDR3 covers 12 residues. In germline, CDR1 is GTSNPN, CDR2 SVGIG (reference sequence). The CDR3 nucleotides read TGTGCCTGGAGTTCCTCGAATTCACCCCTCCACTTT. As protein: CAWSSSNSPLHF. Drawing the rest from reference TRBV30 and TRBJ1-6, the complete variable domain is SQTIHQWPATLVQPVGSPLSLECTVEGTSNPNLYWYRQAAGRGLQLLFYSVGIGQISSEVPQNLSASRPQDRQFILSSKKLLLSDSGFYLCAWSSSNSPLHFGNGTRLTVT.

CDR3 sequence reads: CASSQDRASSGTDTQYF. The CDR3 region has the DNA TGCGCCAGCAGCCAAGATAGGGCCTCTAGCGGTACAGATACGCAGTATTTT. The rearrangement joins TRBV4-1 to TRBJ2-3; 7 nucleotides match TRBD2. There are 17 residues in the CDR3. The V gene end was trimmed by 0 bases and the J gene end by 3 bases; junction bases not matched to a gene: 9. Germline V lookup: CDR1 MGHRA, CDR2 YSYEKL.

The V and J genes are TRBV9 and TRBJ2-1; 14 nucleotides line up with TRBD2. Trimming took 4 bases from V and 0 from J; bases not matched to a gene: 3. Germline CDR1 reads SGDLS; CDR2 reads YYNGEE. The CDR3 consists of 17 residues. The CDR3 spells CASSRLAGGSSYNEQFF. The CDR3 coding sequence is TGTGCCAGCAGCCGACTAGCGGGGGGGAGCTCCTACAATGAGCAGTTCTTC. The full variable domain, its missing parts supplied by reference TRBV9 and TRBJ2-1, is DSGVTQTPKHLITATGQRVTLRCSPRSGDLSVYWYQQSLDQGLQFLIQYYNGEERAKGNILERFSAQQFPDLHSELNLSSLELGDSALYFCASSRLAGGSSYNEQFFGPGTRLTVL.

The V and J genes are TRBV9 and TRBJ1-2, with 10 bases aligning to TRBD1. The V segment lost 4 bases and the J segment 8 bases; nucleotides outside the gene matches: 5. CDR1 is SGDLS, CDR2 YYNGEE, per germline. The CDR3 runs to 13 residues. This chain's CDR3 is CASSTRTGGGYTF. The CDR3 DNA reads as TGTGCCAGCAGCACTCGGACAGGGGGAGGCTACACCTTC. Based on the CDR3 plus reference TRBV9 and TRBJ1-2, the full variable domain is DSGVTQTPKHLITATGQRVTLRCSPRSGDLSVYWYQQSLDQGLQFLIQYYNGEERAKGNILERFSAQQFPDLHSELNLSSLELGDSALYFCASSTRTGGGYTFGSGTRLTVV.

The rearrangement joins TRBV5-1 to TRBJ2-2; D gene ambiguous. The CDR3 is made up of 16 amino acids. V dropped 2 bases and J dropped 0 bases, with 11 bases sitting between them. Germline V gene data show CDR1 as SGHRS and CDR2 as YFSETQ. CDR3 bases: TGCGCCAGCAGCTTAAAACACCTCGCGAACACCGGGGAGCTGTTTTTT. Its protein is CASSLKHLANTGELFF.

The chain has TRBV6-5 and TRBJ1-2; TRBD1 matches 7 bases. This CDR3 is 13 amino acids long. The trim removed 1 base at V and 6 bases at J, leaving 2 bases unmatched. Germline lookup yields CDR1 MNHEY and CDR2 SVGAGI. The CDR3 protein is CASSYLRGHGYTF. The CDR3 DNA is TGTGCCAGCAGTTACTTAAGGGGGCATGGCTACACCTTC.

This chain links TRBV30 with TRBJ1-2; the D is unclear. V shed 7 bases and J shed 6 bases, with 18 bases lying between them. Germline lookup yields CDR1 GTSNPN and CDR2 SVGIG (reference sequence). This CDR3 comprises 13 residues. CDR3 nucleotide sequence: TGTGCCTACTATCCGAGCCCAAGGAATGGCTACACCTTC. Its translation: CAYYPSPRNGYTF.